The rows below give T cell receptor beta chains drawn from one sample of a study of blood T cell repertoires in COVID-19. Measured with immunoSEQ multiplex PCR; TCRdb has only the in-frame clones, and not every one. Among some 150,000 clones listed, roughly three quarters were seen once. The sequencing sample was made of PBMCs or T cells enriched from blood (not recorded which). The receptors derive from a woman aged 45 to 65 who had recovered from COVID-19. Both conserved end residues are part of each CDR3. A D gene is named only where the DNA matches it firmly. Rows may omit the clone size; those that give it use once, few, many or a size class.

V gene: TRBV6-5
D gene: -
J gene: TRBJ1-1
CDR3 length: 15
clone size: -
CDR3 DNA: TGTGCCAGCAACCGACTTGACATGAGGGACACTGAAGCTTTCTTT
CDR3 protein: CASNRLDMRDTEAFF

V gene: TRBV5-1
D gene: -
J gene: TRBJ1-6
CDR3 length: 14
clone size: -
CDR3 DNA: TGCGCCAGCAGCTTGGGGCAGTCAAATTCACCCCTCCACTTT
CDR3 protein: CASSLGQSNSPLHF

V gene: TRBV30
D gene: -
J gene: TRBJ1-1
CDR3 length: 10
clone size: few
CDR3 DNA: TGTGCCTTGGGACGCACTGAAGCTTTCTTT
CDR3 protein: CALGRTEAFF

V gene: TRBV6-5
D gene: TRBD2
J gene: TRBJ2-3
CDR3 length: 14
clone size: -
CDR3 DNA: TGTGCCAGCACTAGCGGGGGGGTGACAGATACGCAGTATTTT
CDR3 protein: CASTSGGVTDTQYF

V gene: TRBV19
D gene: -
J gene: TRBJ1-5
CDR3 length: 15
clone size: -
CDR3 DNA: TGTGCCAGTACCTTCGTCCTTGAGGGCAATCAGCCCCAGCATTTT
CDR3 protein: CASTFVLEGNQPQHF

V gene: TRBV7-9
D gene: -
J gene: TRBJ2-5
CDR3 length: 14
clone size: -
CDR3 DNA: TGTGCCAGCAGCGCCTACAGGGCACAAGAGACCCAGTACTTC
CDR3 protein: CASSAYRAQETQYF

V gene: TRBV11-2
D gene: -
J gene: TRBJ1-1
CDR3 length: 11
clone size: -
CDR3 DNA: TGTGCCAGTAGAATGAACACTGAAGCTTTCTTT
CDR3 protein: CASRMNTEAFF

V gene: TRBV6-2/TRBV6-3
D gene: -
J gene: TRBJ1-2
CDR3 length: 15
clone size: -
CDR3 DNA: TGTGCCAGCAGTTTCCTCCAGGGAAATCGGTATGGCTACACCTTC
CDR3 protein: CASSFLQGNRYGYTF

V gene: TRBV18
D gene: -
J gene: TRBJ1-4
CDR3 length: 13
clone size: -
CDR3 DNA: TGTGCCAGCTCACCAGGGGCAAATGAAAAACTGTTTTTT
CDR3 protein: CASSPGANEKLFF

V gene: TRBV6-4
D gene: -
J gene: TRBJ2-3
CDR3 length: 14
clone size: -
CDR3 DNA: TGTGCCAGCAGTGACGGGACTGCCACAGATACGCAGTATTTT
CDR3 protein: CASSDGTATDTQYF

V gene: TRBV3-1/TRBV3-2
D gene: -
J gene: TRBJ2-7
CDR3 length: 14
clone size: -
CDR3 DNA: TGTGCCAGCAGCCAATTCACAGTTACCTACGAGCAGTACTTC
CDR3 protein: CASSQFTVTYEQYF

V gene: TRBV6-1
D gene: -
J gene: TRBJ1-6
CDR3 length: 15
clone size: -
CDR3 DNA: TGTGCCAGCAGTGAAGCGCACAAAACCCATTCACCCCTCCACTTT
CDR3 protein: CASSEAHKTHSPLHF

V gene: TRBV27
D gene: -
J gene: TRBJ2-2
CDR3 length: 16
clone size: -
CDR3 DNA: TGTGCCAGCAGTTTATCTCTGGTGTGGGGAGCCGGGGAGCTGTTTTTT
CDR3 protein: CASSLSLVWGAGELFF

V gene: TRBV18
D gene: -
J gene: TRBJ2-6
CDR3 length: 16
clone size: -
CDR3 DNA: TGTGCCAGCTCACGAGCCTCAGGGTCTGGGGCCAACGTCCTGACTTTC
CDR3 protein: CASSRASGSGANVLTF

V gene: TRBV11-1
D gene: -
J gene: TRBJ1-5
CDR3 length: 13
clone size: once
CDR3 DNA: TGTGCCAGCAGCGTAGGACAGCAGCAGCCCCAGCATTTT
CDR3 protein: CASSVGQQQPQHF

V gene: TRBV7-6
D gene: -
J gene: TRBJ2-1
CDR3 length: 14
clone size: -
CDR3 DNA: TGTGCCAGCAGCTTAGCTTGGCGGGGAAATGAGCAGTTCTTC
CDR3 protein: CASSLAWRGNEQFF

V gene: TRBV4-1
D gene: TRBD1
J gene: TRBJ2-2
CDR3 length: 15
clone size: -
CDR3 DNA: TGCGCCAGCAGCCGGATGGACAGGGAGACCGGGGAGCTGTTTTTT
CDR3 protein: CASSRMDRETGELFF

V gene: TRBV6-1
D gene: TRBD1
J gene: TRBJ1-2
CDR3 length: 17
clone size: -
CDR3 DNA: TGTGCCAGCAGTGAGCTCTTCAGGGGGGCCCCCAACTATGGCTACACCTTC
CDR3 protein: CASSELFRGAPNYGYTF

V gene: TRBV29-1
D gene: TRBD1
J gene: TRBJ1-2
CDR3 length: 13
clone size: few
CDR3 DNA: TGCAGCGCGACAGGGGGCGCTTACTATGGCTACACCTTC
CDR3 protein: CSATGGAYYGYTF

V gene: TRBV11-3
D gene: -
J gene: TRBJ2-5
CDR3 length: 16
clone size: -
CDR3 DNA: TGTGCCAGCAGCTTAAAAACATCCTCCGGGCAAGAGACCCAGTACTTC
CDR3 protein: CASSLKTSSGQETQYF

V gene: TRBV11-3
D gene: -
J gene: TRBJ2-5
CDR3 length: 19
clone size: -
CDR3 DNA: TGTGCCAGCAGCTTAGGGTGGCCAGGGCAGGGAGGTTCGGACGAGACCCAGTACTTC
CDR3 protein: CASSLGWPGQGGSDETQYF

V gene: TRBV10-3
D gene: -
J gene: TRBJ2-5
CDR3 length: 13
clone size: -
CDR3 DNA: TGTGCCATCTTAAGGACACCACAAGAGACCCAGTACTTC
CDR3 protein: CAILRTPQETQYF

V gene: TRBV24-1
D gene: TRBD1
J gene: TRBJ1-1
CDR3 length: 15
clone size: -
CDR3 DNA: TGTGCCACCAGTGATTCTACAGGGGTCAACACTGAAGCTTTCTTT
CDR3 protein: CATSDSTGVNTEAFF

V gene: TRBV19
D gene: TRBD2
J gene: TRBJ2-1
CDR3 length: 14
clone size: -
CDR3 DNA: TGTGCCAGTAGTATTGGGCTAGCGGAGCTCGAGCAGTTCTTC
CDR3 protein: CASSIGLAELEQFF

V gene: TRBV5-1
D gene: -
J gene: TRBJ1-1
CDR3 length: 14
clone size: -
CDR3 DNA: TGCGCCAGCAGCTTAATGCGAGGTAACACTGAAGCTTTCTTT
CDR3 protein: CASSLMRGNTEAFF

V gene: TRBV14
D gene: -
J gene: TRBJ2-5
CDR3 length: 13
clone size: -
CDR3 DNA: TGTGCCAGCAGCCGACAGGTCCAAGAGACCCAGTACTTC
CDR3 protein: CASSRQVQETQYF

V gene: TRBV7-3
D gene: TRBD2
J gene: TRBJ2-3
CDR3 length: 18
clone size: -
CDR3 DNA: TGTGCCAGCAGCTACCTAGCGGGGGGGCCAGGGAGGACAGATACGCAGTATTTT
CDR3 protein: CASSYLAGGPGRTDTQYF

V gene: TRBV5-1
D gene: -
J gene: TRBJ1-2
CDR3 length: 14
clone size: -
CDR3 DNA: TGCGCCAGCAGCTTGACCCTACCGGGGGATGGCTACACCTTC
CDR3 protein: CASSLTLPGDGYTF

V gene: TRBV10-3
D gene: TRBD1
J gene: TRBJ1-5
CDR3 length: 17
clone size: -
CDR3 DNA: TGTGCCATCAGTCCGGGACAGGGGGCATCGTCGGATCAGCCCCAGCATTTT
CDR3 protein: CAISPGQGASSDQPQHF

V gene: TRBV6-4
D gene: -
J gene: TRBJ2-1
CDR3 length: 13
clone size: -
CDR3 DNA: TGTGCCAGCAGCGCTCTTTCTAACAATGAGCAGTTCTTC
CDR3 protein: CASSALSNNEQFF

V gene: TRBV5-4
D gene: -
J gene: TRBJ2-3
CDR3 length: 15
clone size: -
CDR3 DNA: TGTGCCAGCAGCCCGGGAACAGAAAGCACAGATACGCAGTATTTT
CDR3 protein: CASSPGTESTDTQYF

V gene: TRBV18
D gene: -
J gene: TRBJ1-5
CDR3 length: 15
clone size: -
CDR3 DNA: TGTGCCAGCTCACCCAACCGACTCTCCAATCAGCCCCAGCATTTT
CDR3 protein: CASSPNRLSNQPQHF

V gene: TRBV6-5
D gene: -
J gene: TRBJ1-6
CDR3 length: 15
clone size: -
CDR3 DNA: TGTGCCACCTTGAGGGGGAGCTCCTATAATTCACCCCTCCACTTT
CDR3 protein: CATLRGSSYNSPLHF

V gene: TRBV18
D gene: TRBD1
J gene: TRBJ2-1
CDR3 length: 14
clone size: once
CDR3 DNA: TGTGCCAGCTCACACGACAGGGGAGTAAATGAGCAGTTCTTC
CDR3 protein: CASSHDRGVNEQFF

V gene: TRBV5-1
D gene: -
J gene: TRBJ1-4
CDR3 length: 14
clone size: -
CDR3 DNA: TGCGCCAGCAGTGGAGGACAGTATAATGAAAAACTGTTTTTT
CDR3 protein: CASSGGQYNEKLFF

V gene: TRBV4-1
D gene: -
J gene: TRBJ1-2
CDR3 length: 14
clone size: -
CDR3 DNA: TGCGCCAGCAACCAAGTGGAGAGCGGCTATGGCTACACCTTC
CDR3 protein: CASNQVESGYGYTF

V gene: TRBV5-4
D gene: -
J gene: TRBJ1-1
CDR3 length: 13
clone size: -
CDR3 DNA: TGTGCCAGCAGCTTAGACAGATTCACTGAAGCTTTCTTT
CDR3 protein: CASSLDRFTEAFF

V gene: TRBV6-5
D gene: TRBD1
J gene: TRBJ1-6
CDR3 length: 15
clone size: -
CDR3 DNA: TGTGCCAGCAGTCCCGACAGGGGTTATAATTCACCCCTCCACTTT
CDR3 protein: CASSPDRGYNSPLHF

V gene: TRBV10-2
D gene: TRBD2
J gene: TRBJ2-3
CDR3 length: 16
clone size: -
CDR3 DNA: TGCGCCAGCAGTGCCATCTTTGCGGGGGGGGCAGATACGCAGTATTTT
CDR3 protein: CASSAIFAGGADTQYF

V gene: TRBV19
D gene: -
J gene: TRBJ2-6
CDR3 length: 14
clone size: few
CDR3 DNA: TGTGCCAGTACCTTACTGACAGGGGCCAACGTCCTGACTTTC
CDR3 protein: CASTLLTGANVLTF

V gene: TRBV5-6
D gene: -
J gene: TRBJ1-2
CDR3 length: 14
clone size: -
CDR3 DNA: TGTGCCAGCAGCTTGGTTGCAGGAATGGATGGCTACACCTTC
CDR3 protein: CASSLVAGMDGYTF